This T cell receptor beta chain was found in a study of OX40 agonist ivuxolimab in advanced cancers. Study overall: Ivuxolimab, an agonistic anti-OX40 (CD134) antibody, was given to patients.

Regarding this clone: Its cognate antigen is unknown.

This CDR3 has 15 residues. With 0 bases removed from V and 0 bases from J, the gap between germline ends came to 8 bases. Germline lookup yields CDR1 SGDLS and CDR2 YYNGEE. Only in-frame clones appear in the TCRdb table, and some are missing; sequencing was by immunoSEQ multiplex PCR. The sample has more than 20,000 clones; 65% to 90% are singletons. Study-level points and caveats: Average numbers of expanded clones were greater in CD8+ T cells than in CD4+.

The receptor was isolated from an adult with an advanced solid tumor such as melanoma, head and neck, liver or kidney cancer. The sample here was CD4+ or CD8+ T cells sorted from blood, taken in a trial of the OX40 agonist ivuxolimab. V and J are TRBV9 and TRBJ2-3; tentative D call: TRBD2 (6 bases). In DNA, the CDR3 is TGTGCCAGCAGCGTAGAGAGCGGGAGCACAGATACGCAGTATTTT. It codes for CASSVESGSTDTQYF. The full variable domain, rest sourced from reference TRBV9 and TRBJ2-3, is DSGVTQTPKHLITATGQRVTLRCSPRSGDLSVYWYQQSLDQGLQFLIQYYNGEERAKGNILERFSAQQFPDLHSELNLSSLELGDSALYFCASSVESGSTDTQYFGPGTRLTVL.